These 26 T cell receptor beta chains were all obtained from the same sample, sequenced in a study of response to subunit inactivated influenza vaccine. TCRdb re-called the RT-PCR reads with MiXCR, one entry per CDR3 protein. The data hold a few hundred thousand distinct CDR3 sequences, with more than 9% observed a single time. The source material was non-naive T cells sorted from PBMCs, sampled less than 15 days before vaccination. These receptors all come from a man aged 45-60 years who received an inactivated influenza vaccine.

The V call is TRBV29-1, the J call TRBJ1-5; D gene ambiguous. Trimming pared 6 bases from V and 3 bases from J, leaving 12 bases between. This CDR3 spans 13 amino acids. The V gene's germline CDR1 is SQVTM and CDR2 ANQGSEA. CDR3 bases: TGCAGCGTGGGGAGCAGCCCCAATCAGCCCCAGCATTTT. It is translated as CSVGSSPNQPQHF.

This clonotype was seen more than once but under ten times. The CDR3 nucleotides read TGTGCCACCAGCAGAATGCGGTATGAGCAGTTCTTC. Translation gives CATSRMRYEQFF. The chain recombines TRBV15 with TRBJ2-1; no clear D. The length of the CDR3 is 12 residues. V was trimmed by 2 bases and J by 8 bases, leaving 7 bases between them. The germline V gene has CDR1 LNHNV and CDR2 YYDKDF (reference sequence).

The rearrangement joins TRBV29-1 to TRBJ1-1, with TRBD1 matching 12 bases. The CDR3 is 15 residues long. Germline CDR1 reads SQVTM; CDR2 reads ANQGSEA. With V trimmed by 6 bases and J by 8 bases, 13 bases remained unmatched. The DNA of the CDR3 is TGCAGCGTCAGGGACAGGGGGCGTGCGGGCGAAGAAGCTTTCTTT. Translated, it gives CSVRDRGRAGEEAFF. Filled out from reference TRBV29-1 and TRBJ1-1, the complete variable domain reads SAVISQKPSRDICQRGTSLTIQCQVDSQVTMMFWYRQQPGQSLTLIATANQGSEATYESGFVIDKFPISRPNLTFSTLTVSNMSPEDSSIYLCSVRDRGRAGEEAFFGQGTRLTVV.

The V call is TRBV18, the J call TRBJ1-4; 12 bases align to TRBD1. Looked up from germline, CDR1 is KGHSH and CDR2 is LQKENI. CDR3 length: 13 residues. V lost 8 bases to trimming and J lost 9 bases; unmatched junction nucleotides: 4. In nucleotides, the CDR3 is TGTGCCAGCGTCCGGGACAGGGGGCAAAAACTGTTTTTT. Amino acid sequence: CASVRDRGQKLFF.

This clonotype was counted between two and nine times. V and J are TRBV7-2 and TRBJ2-7; the D gene could be TRBD1 or TRBD2 (6 bases each). CDR3 length equals 17 residues. Trimming pared 1 base from V and 2 bases from J, leaving 18 bases between. Germline values: CDR1 SGHTA, CDR2 FQGNSA. CDR3 in amino acids: CASSLVGGRFDTYEQYF. DNA for the CDR3: TGTGCCAGCAGCTTAGTGGGGGGCAGATTCGACACCTACGAGCAGTACTTC.

Sample share makes this clonotype medium-sized. The V call is TRBV9, the J call TRBJ1-5; TRBD1 is a possible D gene (5 bases). Germline values: CDR1 SGDLS, CDR2 YYNGEE. Trimming took off 0 bases at V and 3 bases at J, with 10 bases between the two ends. The CDR3 extends over 15 amino acids. In DNA, the CDR3 is TGTGCCAGCAGCGTAGGTCAGGGTTTCAATCAGCCCCAGCATTTT. Protein: CASSVGQGFNQPQHF.

This clonotype was observed many times. V and J are TRBV12-3 or TRBV12-4 and TRBJ2-7; no definite D call. This CDR3 contains 11 residues. Trimming removed 3 bases from V and 4 bases from J, with 4 bases in between. The CDR3 DNA sequence: TGTGCCAGCAGTTTCATTTACGAGCAGTACTTC. Its translation is CASSFIYEQYF.

A note on this clonotype: This sequence may be a read error, since a much larger clone differs from it by one base. V gene TRBV12-3 or TRBV12-4 combines with J gene TRBJ2-1, with no clear D. This CDR3 is 13 amino acids long. With 8 bases removed from V and 12 bases from J, the gap between germline ends came to 20 bases. The CDR3 loop is CASGASQWDVQFF. In DNA form, the CDR3 reads TGTGCCAGCGGAGCCTCTCAGTGGGATGTGCAGTTCTTC.

The gene calls are TRBV5-1 and TRBJ2-1, with 8 bases matching TRBD2. V shed 4 bases, J shed 1 base, and the junction held 16 bases outside the gene matches. CDR3 length equals 19 residues. CDR1 and CDR2 from the germline V gene are SGHRS and YFSETQ. Written as DNA, the CDR3 is TGCGCCAGCAGCGTCGGGGTGAGAGGCGGGGGGCGATCCTACAATGAGCAGTTCTTC. This encodes CASSVGVRGGGRSYNEQFF.

V usage is TRBV7-2 and J usage is TRBJ2-5, with TRBD1 matching 7 bases. With 1 base clipped from V and 5 bases from J, the junction kept 4 bases outside the gene matches. The CDR3 covers 14 residues. Germline V gives CDR1 SGHTA, CDR2 FQGNSA. CDR3 amino acids: CASSLEGAWETQYF. DNA of the CDR3: TGTGCCAGCAGCTTAGAGGGGGCTTGGGAGACCCAGTACTTC.

This clonotype was seen more than once but under ten times. The chain is built from TRBV4-2 and TRBJ1-5; D is undetermined. Deletions cut 1 base from V and 5 bases from J, with 15 bases between. From germline, CDR1 is LGHNA and CDR2 YNFKEQ. The CDR3 runs to 16 residues. The CDR3 sequence: CASSQAGREAYQPQHF. DNA of the CDR3: TGTGCCAGCAGCCAAGCCGGGCGAGAAGCTTATCAGCCCCAGCATTTT.

This clonotype has at least ten counts. The rearrangement links TRBV5-1 to TRBJ2-1; 13 bases are shared with TRBD2. This CDR3 has 16 amino acids. CDR1 is SGHRS, CDR2 YFSETQ, per germline. The V gene end was trimmed by 3 bases and the J gene end by 2 bases; junction bases not matched to a gene: 2. The CDR3 loop is CASSSGLAGPYNEQFF. The CDR3, as DNA: TGCGCCAGCAGCTCGGGACTAGCGGGACCCTACAATGAGCAGTTCTTC.

The chain employs TRBV30 and TRBJ2-7, with D uncertain. V was cut by 2 bases and J by 2 bases, with 13 bases left in between. The CDR3 is 14 amino acids. Germline lookup yields CDR1 GTSNPN and CDR2 SVGIG (reference sequence). The CDR3 DNA sequence: TGTGCCTGGAGTTTGGATTCCAGAGCCTACGAGCAGTACTTC. Translation gives CAWSLDSRAYEQYF.

The J gene is TRBJ2-2, the V gene TRBV27; D gene ambiguous. This CDR3 is built from 13 residues. CDR1 and CDR2 (germline): MNHEY, SMNVEV (reference sequence). The germline V and J ends were trimmed by 5 bases and 2 bases, with 6 bases remaining between them. The CDR3 nucleotides are TGTGCCAGCAGTCCATACAACACCGGGGAGCTGTTTTTT. Protein: CASSPYNTGELFF.

This rearrangement joins TRBV2 to TRBJ1-2, with D hard to call. V was trimmed by 6 bases and J by 5 bases, leaving 10 bases between them. CDR3 length: 12 amino acids. In germline, CDR1 is SNHLY, CDR2 FYNNEI. The CDR3: CASSSTEYGYTF. CDR3 nucleotide sequence: TGTGCCAGCAGCTCAACAGAGTATGGCTACACCTTC.

The chain combines TRBV7-2 with TRBJ2-2, with D unclear. The germline V and J ends were trimmed by 1 base and 2 bases, with 11 bases remaining between them. Per the germline V gene, CDR1 is SGHTA and CDR2 is FQGNSA. CDR3 length equals 16 residues. CDR3 sequence (DNA): TGTGCCAGCAGCTTAGTGGGGATTAGAAACACCGGGGAGCTGTTTTTT. Protein: CASSLVGIRNTGELFF.

This clonotype was detected ten times or more. V and J are TRBV18 and TRBJ2-1; 9 nucleotides align to TRBD1. The CDR3 loop spans 15 amino acids. CDR1 KGHSH and CDR2 LQKENI come from the germline V gene. V shed 3 bases, J shed 8 bases, and the junction held 8 bases outside the gene matches. This chain's CDR3 is CASSPLQGASDEQFF. As DNA, the CDR3 is TGTGCCAGCTCACCCTTACAGGGGGCCTCGGATGAGCAGTTCTTC.

This clonotype was seen at least ten times. The J gene is TRBJ2-7, the V gene TRBV4-2; possible D gene TRBD1, 5 bases. The ends were cut back, 0 bases at V and 2 bases at J, with 14 bases in the middle. CDR3 length: 16 amino acids. CDR1 and CDR2 (germline): LGHNA, YNFKEQ. CDR3 sequence: CASSQDYTGTTYEQYF. DNA for the CDR3: TGTGCCAGCAGCCAAGATTATACAGGAACCACCTACGAGCAGTACTTC.

This clonotype was seen a handful of times. The chain has TRBV10-3 and TRBJ2-5; D is ambiguous. This CDR3 has 14 amino acids. Trimming removed 0 bases from V and 5 bases from J, with 10 bases in between. Germline CDR1 is ENHRY and CDR2 is SYGVKD. CDR3 sequence reads: CAISESKTVETQYF. In DNA form, the CDR3 reads TGTGCCATCAGTGAGTCGAAAACGGTGGAGACCCAGTACTTC.

The rearrangement links TRBV12-3 or TRBV12-4 to TRBJ1-5; D possibly corresponds to TRBD1 (5 bases). The CDR3 runs to 14 residues. Trimming took 5 bases from V and 1 from J, leaving 9 bases between them. CDR3 loop: CASSPRQSNQPQHF. CDR3 in DNA: TGTGCCAGCAGTCCTAGACAGAGCAATCAGCCCCAGCATTTT.

The chain has TRBV20-1 and TRBJ1-1; TRBD1 is a possible D gene (6 bases). Germline-derived CDR1 and CDR2 are DFQATT and SNEGSKA (reference sequence). V was clipped by 5 bases and J by 5 bases, with 21 bases between them. This CDR3 contains 15 residues. The CDR3 DNA sequence: TGCAGTGCTCCCCCTGGGGGACAAGTAATTACTGAAGCTTTCTTT. Amino acids: CSAPPGGQVITEAFF.

There are many counts of this clonotype. The genes are TRBV20-1 and TRBJ1-5; D might be TRBD1 (5 bases). V was pared by 3 bases and J by 6 bases, with 15 bases between. Germline lookup yields CDR1 DFQATT and CDR2 SNEGSKA (reference sequence). CDR3 length equals 14 residues. The CDR3 reads CSARPGTPIQPQHF. Here the CDR3 DNA reads TGCAGTGCTAGGCCCGGGACCCCCATTCAGCCCCAGCATTTT.

This clonotype was detected ten times or more. This sequence joins TRBV6-1 and TRBJ2-1; 7 bases match TRBD2. The CDR3 loop spans 11 amino acids. The germline CDR1 and CDR2 sequences are MNHNS and SASEGT. V lost 1 base, J lost 12 bases, and 0 bases stayed unmatched. CDR3: CASSEGGGQFF. In DNA, the CDR3 is TGTGCCAGCAGTGAAGGCGGGGGGCAGTTCTTC.

The table lists this clonotype with a few counts. The V call is TRBV12-3 or TRBV12-4, the J call TRBJ2-7; 14 bases map to TRBD2. This CDR3 comprises 16 residues. The junction had 4 bases not matched to a gene; V was cut back by 1 base and J by 5 bases. The CDR3 loop is CASSLGTSGGYHEQYF. The DNA of the CDR3 is TGTGCCAGCAGTTTAGGGACTAGCGGGGGGTATCACGAGCAGTACTTC.

This clonotype was detected ten times or more. The V call is TRBV7-2, the J call TRBJ1-2; possibly TRBD1 for D (5 bases). Per the germline V gene, CDR1 is SGHTA and CDR2 is FQGNSA. The ends were cut back, 1 base at V and 4 bases at J, with 10 bases in the middle. The CDR3 length is 14 residues. This CDR3 reads CASSLVGGAYGYTF. The CDR3 DNA is TGTGCCAGCAGCTTAGTAGGAGGGGCCTATGGCTACACCTTC. Drawing the rest from reference TRBV7-2 and TRBJ1-2, the complete variable domain is GAGVSQSPSNKVTEKGKDVELRCDPISGHTALYWYRQSLGQGLEFLIYFQGNSAPDKSGLPSDRFSAERTGGSVSTLTIQRTQQEDSAVYLCASSLVGGAYGYTFGSGTRLTVV.

This clonotype came up a few times. The rearrangement joins TRBV2 to TRBJ2-2; D is unresolved. The CDR3 is 14 residues long. Germline V CDR1 and CDR2: SNHLY, FYNNEI. The ends were cut back, 3 bases at V and 1 base at J, with 6 bases in the middle. Here the CDR3 reads CASSESRNTGELFF. CDR3 coding DNA: TGTGCCAGCAGTGAGTCCAGGAACACCGGGGAGCTGTTTTTT.